One sample yielded the 8 T cell receptor beta chains listed below, sequenced in a study of CD8 T cells in ankylosing spondylitis. Study-wide results and limits: A TCR beta motif of several highly homologous variants seemed to mark ankylosing spondylitis blood.

TCRdb fed the 5' RACE reads into MiXCR, producing one record per CDR3 protein. The data contain fewer than 500,000 distinct CDR3 sequences, roughly a quarter of them singletons. Antigens of these TCRs are unknown. Sequenced sample: blood, either unsorted or a sorted T cell fraction (not recorded which). The receptors derive from a male donor with ankylosing spondylitis.

The chain joins TRBV29-1 to TRBJ1-5, with D perhaps matching TRBD1 (5 bases). Germline V gene sequence: CDR1 SQVTM, CDR2 ANQGSEA. Trimming left V 4 bases short and J 5 bases short, with 12 bases between. This CDR3 has 13 residues. CDR3 region: CSVAGGSHQPQHF. The CDR3 bases are TGCAGCGTTGCGGGGGGATCCCATCAGCCCCAGCATTTT.

The chain couples TRBV7-9 to TRBJ2-5; a weak D match, TRBD2 (5 bases). The CDR3 spans 14 residues. Between the trimmed V and J ends, which lost 5 bases and 5 bases, there was a span of 15 bases. Germline loops: CDR1 SEHNR, CDR2 FQNEAQ (reference sequence). In nucleotides, the CDR3 is TGTGCCAGCAGCGGACTGGGTCGCCTGGAGACCCAGTACTTC. Its protein product is CASSGLGRLETQYF.

The chain carries TRBV6-2 or TRBV6-3 and TRBJ1-5; D unclear. Germline values: CDR1 MNHEY, CDR2 SVGEGT. This CDR3 comprises 12 residues. V was trimmed by 10 bases and J by 8 bases, leaving 15 bases between them. The CDR3 bases are TGTGCCACCGGCCACGGTTGGGAGCCCCAGCATTTT. Translated, it gives CATGHGWEPQHF.

This clonotype was detected ten times or more. V is TRBV12-3 or TRBV12-4 and J is TRBJ1-1; D gene unclear. There are 15 residues in the CDR3. V lost 5 bases and J 1 base, leaving 14 bases between the germline ends. The CDR3 coding sequence is TGTGCCAGCAGTCCAGAGGCCCGAGGGAACACTGAAGCTTTCTTT. It translates to CASSPEARGNTEAFF.

The gene calls are TRBV6-5 and TRBJ2-3; 8 bases map to TRBD1. Unmatched junction bases numbered 7, after V lost 4 bases and J lost 7 bases. CDR1 is MNHEY and CDR2 is SVGAGI in the germline V gene. CDR3 size: 14 residues. CDR3 nucleotides: TGTGCCAGCAGTTGCAGGGGGCTAGGGAATACGCAGTATTTT. It yields the protein CASSCRGLGNTQYF.

CDR3 coding DNA: TGTGCCAGTTATTTGGGGGGCTTCGACACCGGGGAGCTGTTTTTT. This codes for CASYLGGFDTGELFF. The chain is built from TRBV12-3 or TRBV12-4 and TRBJ2-2, with D perhaps being TRBD1 or TRBD2 (6 bases each). CDR3 length: 15 amino acids. Trimming took off 9 bases at V and 3 bases at J, with 17 bases between the two ends.

The chain couples TRBV5-1 to TRBJ2-2; 9 nucleotides line up with TRBD1. V shed 4 bases and J 7 bases; nucleotides not matched to a gene: 5. This CDR3 is built from 14 residues. The germline V gene has CDR1 SGHRS and CDR2 YFSETQ. The CDR3 sequence: CASSRQGDDGELFF. In DNA form, the CDR3 reads TGCGCCAGCAGCCGACAGGGGGACGACGGGGAGCTGTTTTTT.

This clonotype was seen more than once but under ten times. This chain uses TRBV2 with TRBJ2-3, with D perhaps TRBD2 (5 bases). Trimming took 5 bases from V and 0 from J, leaving 12 bases between them. CDR1 is SNHLY, CDR2 FYNNEI, per germline. There are 15 residues in the CDR3. The CDR3, as DNA: TGTGCCAGCAGTCCGCGGGTTGCTAGCACAGATACGCAGTATTTT. Amino acid sequence: CASSPRVASTDTQYF.